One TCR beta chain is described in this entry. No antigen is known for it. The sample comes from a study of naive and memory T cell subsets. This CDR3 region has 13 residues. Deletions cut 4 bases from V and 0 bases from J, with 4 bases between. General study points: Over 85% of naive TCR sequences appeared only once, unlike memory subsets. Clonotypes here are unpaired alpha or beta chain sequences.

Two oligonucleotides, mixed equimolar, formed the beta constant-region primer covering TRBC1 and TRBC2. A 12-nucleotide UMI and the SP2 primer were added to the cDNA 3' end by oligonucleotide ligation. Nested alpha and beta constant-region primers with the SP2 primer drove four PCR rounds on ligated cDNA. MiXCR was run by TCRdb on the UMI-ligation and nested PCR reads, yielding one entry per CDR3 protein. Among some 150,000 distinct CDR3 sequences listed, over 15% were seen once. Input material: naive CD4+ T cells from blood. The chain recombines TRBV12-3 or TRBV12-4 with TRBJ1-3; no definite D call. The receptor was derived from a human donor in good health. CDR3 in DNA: TGTGCCAGCAGTTGGGGCTCTGGAAACACCATATATTTT. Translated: CASSWGSGNTIYF.